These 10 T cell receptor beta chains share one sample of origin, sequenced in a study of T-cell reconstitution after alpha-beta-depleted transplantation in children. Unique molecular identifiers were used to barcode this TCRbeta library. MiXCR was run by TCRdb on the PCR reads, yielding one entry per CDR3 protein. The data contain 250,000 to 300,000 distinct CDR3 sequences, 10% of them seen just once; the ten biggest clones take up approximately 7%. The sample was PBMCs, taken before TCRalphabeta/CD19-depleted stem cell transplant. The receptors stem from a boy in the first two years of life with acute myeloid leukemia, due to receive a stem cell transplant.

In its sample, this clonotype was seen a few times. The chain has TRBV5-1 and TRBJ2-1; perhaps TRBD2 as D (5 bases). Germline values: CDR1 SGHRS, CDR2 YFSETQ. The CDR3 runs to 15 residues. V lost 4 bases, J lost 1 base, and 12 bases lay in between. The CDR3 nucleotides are TGCGCCAGCAGCGTCGGGAAAACGTCCTACAATGAGCAGTTCTTC. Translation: CASSVGKTSYNEQFF.

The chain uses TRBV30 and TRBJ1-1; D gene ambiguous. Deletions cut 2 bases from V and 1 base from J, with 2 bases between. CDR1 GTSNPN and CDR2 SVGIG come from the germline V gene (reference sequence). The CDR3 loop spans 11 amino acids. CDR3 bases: TGTGCCTGGAGTAAGAACACTGAAGCTTTCTTT. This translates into CAWSKNTEAFF. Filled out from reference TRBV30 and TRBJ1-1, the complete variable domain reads SQTIHQWPATLVQPVGSPLSLECTVEGTSNPNLYWYRQAAGRGLQLLFYSVGIGQISSEVPQNLSASRPQDRQFILSSKKLLLSDSGFYLCAWSKNTEAFFGQGTRLTVV.

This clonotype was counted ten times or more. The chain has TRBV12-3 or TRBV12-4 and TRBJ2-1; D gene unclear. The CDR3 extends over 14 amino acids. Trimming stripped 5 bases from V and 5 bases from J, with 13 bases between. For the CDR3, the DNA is TGTGCCAGCAGTCTCACGGACCTTAACAATGAGCAGTTCTTC. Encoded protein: CASSLTDLNNEQFF.

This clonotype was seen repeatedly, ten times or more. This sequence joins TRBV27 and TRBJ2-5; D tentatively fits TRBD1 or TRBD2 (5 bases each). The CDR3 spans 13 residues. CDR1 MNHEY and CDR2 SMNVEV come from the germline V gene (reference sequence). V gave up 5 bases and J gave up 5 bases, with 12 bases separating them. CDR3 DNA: TGTGCCAGCAGTAACAGGAGGACGGAGACCCAGTACTTC. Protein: CASSNRRTETQYF.

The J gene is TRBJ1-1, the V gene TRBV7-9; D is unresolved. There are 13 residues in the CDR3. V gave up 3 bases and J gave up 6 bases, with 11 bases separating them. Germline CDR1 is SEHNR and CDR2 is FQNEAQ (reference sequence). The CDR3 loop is CASSLQENAEAFF. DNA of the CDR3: TGTGCCAGCAGCTTGCAGGAAAACGCTGAAGCTTTCTTT.

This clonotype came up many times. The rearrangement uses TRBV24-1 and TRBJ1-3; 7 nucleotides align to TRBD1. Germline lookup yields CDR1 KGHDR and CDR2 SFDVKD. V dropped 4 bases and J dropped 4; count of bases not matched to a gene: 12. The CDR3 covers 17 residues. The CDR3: CATSDFPEGASGNTIYF. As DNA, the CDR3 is TGTGCCACCAGTGACTTCCCCGAGGGGGCGTCGGGAAACACCATATATTTT.

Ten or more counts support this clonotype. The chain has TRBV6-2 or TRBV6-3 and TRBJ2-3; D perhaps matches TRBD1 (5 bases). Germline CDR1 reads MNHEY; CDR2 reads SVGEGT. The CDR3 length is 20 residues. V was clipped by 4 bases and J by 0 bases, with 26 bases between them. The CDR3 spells CASSLEKFGRTPRSTDTQYF. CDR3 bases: TGTGCCAGCAGTTTGGAGAAGTTTGGGCGGACACCTCGGAGCACAGATACGCAGTATTTT.

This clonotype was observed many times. The CDR3 here is CASSPTLFGNTIYF. CDR3 DNA sequence: TGTGCCAGCAGCCCGACATTATTTGGAAACACCATATATTTT. This chain connects TRBV12-3 or TRBV12-4 to TRBJ1-3; D ambiguous. The CDR3 is made up of 14 amino acids. The ends were cut back, 6 bases at V and 3 bases at J, with 12 bases in the middle.

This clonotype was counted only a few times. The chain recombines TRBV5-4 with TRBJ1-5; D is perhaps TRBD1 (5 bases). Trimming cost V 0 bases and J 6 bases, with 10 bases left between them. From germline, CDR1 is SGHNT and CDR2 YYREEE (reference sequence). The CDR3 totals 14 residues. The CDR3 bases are TGTGCCAGCAGCTTGGAAGGGGTAGGTCAGCCCCAGCATTTT. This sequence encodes CASSLEGVGQPQHF.

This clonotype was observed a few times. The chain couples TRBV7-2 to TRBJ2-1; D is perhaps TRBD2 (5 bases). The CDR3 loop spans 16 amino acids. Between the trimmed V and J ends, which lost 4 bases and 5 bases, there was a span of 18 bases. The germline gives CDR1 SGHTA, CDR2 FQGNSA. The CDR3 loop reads CASSSAGTPGHNEQFF. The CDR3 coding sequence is TGTGCCAGCAGCTCGGCGGGTACCCCAGGCCACAATGAGCAGTTCTTC.